The subject of this entry is one TCR beta chain. Its antigen is currently unknown. Amplification by 5'RACE using constant-segment primers produced TCR alpha and TCR beta cDNA libraries that carried sample barcodes and UMIs. TCRdb processed the 5' RACE reads anew with MiXCR; each CDR3 protein has one entry. The table records roughly 200,000 distinct CDR3 sequences, 18% of them present only once. These data come from a study of T-cell memory formation after mild COVID-19. Overall study context: TCR clusters were largely donor specific.

Points from the study as a whole: Researchers could not confirm that second-wave clones peaking on day 37 targeted SARS-CoV-2. Pre-infection memory harbored some responding clones, suggesting cross-reactive memory joined.

The source of this sequence is an adult woman who had mild COVID-19 (a few samples of this study predate the infection). Cell type and time point are not known. Sequencing was performed on PBMCs or a T cell subset sorted from them (not recorded which).

The CDR3 region has the DNA TGTGCCAGCAGCCAGGGGCTTAATTCACCCCTCCACTTT. This translates into CASSQGLNSPLHF. This chain links TRBV14 with TRBJ1-6; maybe TRBD1 (5 bases). V was shortened by 3 bases and J by 6 bases, with 6 bases between the two germline ends. CDR1 is SGHDN and CDR2 is FVKESK in the germline V gene. The CDR3 runs to 13 residues.